What follows describes a single T cell receptor beta chain. A read error may produce the germline difference seen at one junction end. CDR1 is SGHAT, CDR2 FQNNGV, per germline. This CDR3 is built from 14 residues. TCRdb analysed the RT-PCR reads with MiXCR anew, one entry per CDR3 protein. The sample consists of approximately 720,000 distinct CDR3 sequences, 11% to 15% of them appearing once. The clonotype originates from a female donor in good health, serving as a healthy control. Source material: memory CD4+ T cells from blood. The chain has TRBV11-2 and TRBJ1-3, with D unclear. CDR3 in amino acids: CASSLLDLGSTIYF. The CDR3 DNA reads as TGTGCCAGCAGCTTACTAGACTTAGGAAGCACCATATATTTT.